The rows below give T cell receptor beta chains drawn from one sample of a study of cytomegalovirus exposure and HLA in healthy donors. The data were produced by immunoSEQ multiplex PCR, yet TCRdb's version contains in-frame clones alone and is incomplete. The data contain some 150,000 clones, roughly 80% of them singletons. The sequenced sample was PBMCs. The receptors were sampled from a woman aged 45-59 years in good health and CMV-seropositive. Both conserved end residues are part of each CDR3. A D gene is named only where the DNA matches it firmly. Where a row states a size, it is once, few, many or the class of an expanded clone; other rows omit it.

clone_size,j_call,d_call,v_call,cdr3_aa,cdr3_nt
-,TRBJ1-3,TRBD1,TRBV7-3,CASSSNPGQGHTIYF,TGTGCCAGCAGCTCGAACCCCGGACAGGGACACACCATATATTTT
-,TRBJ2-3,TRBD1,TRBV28,CASNSFRGRATDTQYF,TGTGCCAGCAATTCCTTCAGGGGGCGCGCCACAGATACGCAGTATTTT
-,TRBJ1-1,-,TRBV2,CAGFFRVNTEAFF,TGTGCCGGATTCTTCAGGGTAAACACTGAAGCTTTCTTT
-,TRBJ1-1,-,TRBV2,CAGSRGMNTEAFF,TGTGCCGGGTCCAGAGGCATGAACACTGAAGCTTTCTTT
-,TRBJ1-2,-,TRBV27,CASSSRPDSLSYGYTF,TGTGCCAGCAGTTCCCGCCCCGACAGCCTTTCCTATGGCTACACCTTC
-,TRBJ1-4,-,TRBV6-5,CASMVSGQPNEKLFF,TGTGCCAGCATGGTTAGTGGGCAGCCTAATGAAAAACTGTTTTTT
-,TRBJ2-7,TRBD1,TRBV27,CASSSGTGIYEQYF,TGTGCCAGCAGTTCAGGGACAGGAATCTACGAGCAGTACTTC
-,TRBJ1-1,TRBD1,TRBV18,CATSGQANTEAFF,TGTGCCACGAGCGGACAGGCGAACACTGAAGCTTTCTTT
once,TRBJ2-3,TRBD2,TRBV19,CASSSLAGSASTDTQYF,TGTGCCAGTAGTTCGCTAGCGGGTTCGGCATCCACAGATACGCAGTATTTT
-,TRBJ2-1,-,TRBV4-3,CASSQAPTWKEENEQFF,TGCGCCAGCAGCCAAGCCCCCACATGGAAGGAGGAAAATGAGCAGTTCTTC
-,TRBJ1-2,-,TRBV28,CASTGGGRTLYGYTF,TGTGCCAGCACGGGCGGGGGCCGGACTCTCTATGGCTACACCTTC
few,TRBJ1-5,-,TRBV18,CASSPRSGRDNQPQHF,TGTGCCAGCTCACCACGGTCCGGTCGGGATAATCAGCCCCAGCATTTT
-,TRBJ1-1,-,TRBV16,CASSPRGGQNTEAFF,TGTGCCAGCAGCCCCCGGGGGGGCCAGAACACTGAAGCTTTCTTT
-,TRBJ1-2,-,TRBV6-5,CASSCRGANYGYTF,TGTGCCAGCAGTTGCCGGGGAGCTAACTATGGCTACACCTTC
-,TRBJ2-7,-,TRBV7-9,CSSSQRDSAGEQYF,TGTTCCAGCAGTCAACGCGATTCAGCGGGTGAGCAGTACTTC
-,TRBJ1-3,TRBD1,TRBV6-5,CARGQGSTGNTIYF,TGTGCCCGCGGACAGGGTAGTACTGGAAACACCATATATTTT
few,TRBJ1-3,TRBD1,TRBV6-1,CASNTGDGNTIYF,TGTGCCAGCAACACAGGGGATGGAAACACCATATATTTT
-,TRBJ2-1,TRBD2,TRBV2,CASSEEREIYNEQFF,TGTGCCAGCAGTGAGGAGCGGGAAATCTACAATGAGCAGTTCTTC
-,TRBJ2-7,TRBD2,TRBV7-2,CASSLVLAGDYEQYF,TGTGCCAGCAGCTTAGTACTAGCGGGGGACTACGAGCAGTACTTC
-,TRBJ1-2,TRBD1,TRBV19,CASSWTGDASFVGYTF,TGTGCCAGTAGCTGGACAGGGGACGCATCGTTTGTCGGCTACACCTTC
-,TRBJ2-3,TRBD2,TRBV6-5,CASSTSGMSTDTQYF,TGTGCCAGCTCGACTAGCGGGATGAGCACAGATACGCAGTATTTT
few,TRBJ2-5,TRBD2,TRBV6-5,CASNSGGAEETQYF,TGTGCCAGCAATAGCGGGGGGGCAGAAGAGACCCAGTACTTC
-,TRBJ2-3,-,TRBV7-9,CASSAASELNQRTDTQYF,TGTGCCAGCAGCGCCGCTAGCGAGCTAAACCAACGCACAGATACGCAGTATTTT
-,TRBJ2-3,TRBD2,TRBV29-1,CSVRLAGATQYF,TGCAGCGTTAGGCTAGCGGGAGCTACGCAGTATTTT
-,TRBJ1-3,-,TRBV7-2,CASSPGTLSGNTIYF,TGTGCCAGCAGCCCTGGGACACTCTCTGGAAACACCATATATTTT